These 13 T cell receptor beta chains were sequenced from one sample in a study of blood T cell repertoires in COVID-19. Generated by immunoSEQ multiplex PCR, the TCRdb table keeps only in-frame clones and is missing some. The sample lists 270,000 or so clones; roughly nine tenths were seen once. Sequences were obtained from peripheral blood. The receptors stem from a woman aged 25 to 39 with COVID-19, enrolled during active disease.

The rearrangement uses TRBV11-2 and TRBJ2-5; 8 nucleotides align to TRBD2. CDR3 length: 14 residues. J lost 4 bases, V lost 4 bases, and 5 bases had no gene match. Germline V gene data show CDR1 as SGHAT and CDR2 as FQNNGV. The CDR3 region is CASSYAGGSETQYF. CDR3 nucleotides: TGTGCCAGCAGCTACGCGGGAGGCTCAGAGACCCAGTACTTC.

The rearrangement links TRBV5-1 to TRBJ1-4; the match to TRBD1 covers 7 bases. The CDR3 loop spans 15 amino acids. Per germline, CDR1 SGHRS and CDR2 YFSETQ. V lost 1 base to trimming and J lost 4 bases; unmatched junction nucleotides: 4. CDR3 sequence reads: CASSLSGTVNEKLFF. CDR3 in DNA: TGCGCCAGCAGCTTGTCGGGGACAGTTAATGAAAAACTGTTTTTT. Drawing the rest from reference TRBV5-1 and TRBJ1-4, the complete variable domain is KAGVTQTPRYLIKTRGQQVTLSCSPISGHRSVSWYQQTPGQGLQFLFEYFSETQRNKGNFPGRFSGRQFSNSRSEMNVSTLELGDSALYLCASSLSGTVNEKLFFGSGTQLSVL.

This chain connects TRBV7-9 to TRBJ2-7; TRBD1 agrees at 8 bases. Germline CDR1 SEHNR, CDR2 FQNEAQ (reference sequence). J lost 2 bases, V lost 4 bases, and 4 bases had no gene match. This CDR3 is 14 amino acids long. Here the CDR3 DNA reads TGTGCCAGCAGCTCCGGACAGGGAGCCTACGAGCAGTACTTC. The encoded protein is CASSSGQGAYEQYF.

CDR3 loop: CASSLERGGNEQFF. As DNA, the CDR3 is TGTGCCAGCAGCTTAGAGCGGGGTGGCAATGAGCAGTTCTTC. The V call is TRBV11-3, the J call TRBJ2-1, with a tentative D call TRBD2 (6 bases). V shed 0 bases and J shed 6 bases, with 9 bases lying between them. There are 14 residues in the CDR3. In germline, CDR1 is SGHNT, CDR2 YENEEA.

The chain couples TRBV10-1 to TRBJ1-1; 7 nucleotides match TRBD1. The germline V gene has CDR1 WNHNN and CDR2 SYGVQD (reference sequence). The CDR3 runs to 15 residues. With V trimmed by 6 bases and J by 1 base, 8 bases remained unmatched. The CDR3 sequence is CASRASTGSNTEAFF. The CDR3 DNA sequence: TGCGCCAGCAGGGCTTCGACAGGGTCGAACACTGAAGCTTTCTTT.

V gene TRBV6-4 combines with J gene TRBJ2-1, with 9 bases identical to TRBD2. The germline V gene has CDR1 MRHNA and CDR2 SNTAGT. The CDR3 consists of 16 residues. Trimming took 1 base from V and 12 from J; bases not matched to a gene: 13. The CDR3 protein is CASSDYAGGPILRQFF. The DNA for the CDR3 is TGTGCCAGCAGTGACTATGCGGGGGGGCCAATTTTGAGGCAGTTCTTC.

The J gene is TRBJ1-1, the V gene TRBV6-1; 8 bases are shared with TRBD1. Germline CDR1 MNHNS, CDR2 SASEGT. This CDR3 has 16 amino acids. V trimming: 6 bases; J trimming: 0 bases; junction bases outside the gene matches: 9. The CDR3 spells CASSEIPGGVNTEAFF. CDR3 coding DNA: TGTGCCAGCAGCGAAATTCCAGGGGGCGTGAACACTGAAGCTTTCTTT.

The chain joins TRBV29-1 to TRBJ2-3; TRBD1 matches 7 bases. Germline loops: CDR1 SQVTM, CDR2 ANQGSEA. The CDR3 spans 12 residues. Trimming at V came to 6 bases and at J to 4 bases, leaving 4 bases not matched to a gene. DNA of the CDR3: TGCAGCGTCCGGACAGGTTCAGATACGCAGTATTTT. It specifies CSVRTGSDTQYF.

This clone was seen a single time. This rearrangement joins TRBV5-1 to TRBJ2-7; 9 bases fit TRBD1. CDR3 length: 14 residues. Germline CDR1 is SGHRS and CDR2 is YFSETQ. J gave up 9 bases and V 4 bases, and 11 bases lay outside the gene matches. CDR3 in amino acids: CASSVEPGTGMQYF. For the CDR3, the DNA is TGCGCCAGCAGCGTGGAGCCCGGGACAGGGATGCAGTACTTC.

This chain connects TRBV4-1 to TRBJ2-3, with TRBD1 matching 8 bases. V lost 1 base and J lost 6; bases outside the gene matches: 9. This CDR3 comprises 16 residues. CDR1 and CDR2 from the germline V gene are MGHRA and YSYEKL. CDR3: CASSQGTGPEGDTQYF. In DNA form, the CDR3 reads TGCGCCAGCAGCCAAGGGACAGGGCCGGAGGGGGATACGCAGTATTTT.

This sequence joins TRBV7-9 and TRBJ2-3, with D unresolved. The CDR3 runs to 12 residues. Germline values: CDR1 SEHNR, CDR2 FQNEAQ (reference sequence). The V end was cut by 5 bases, the J end by 2 bases, with 5 bases between. The CDR3 DNA sequence: TGTGCCAGCAGCCTACTCACAGATACGCAGTATTTT. It encodes CASSLLTDTQYF.

The chain is built from TRBV11-2 and TRBJ2-7; the match to TRBD1 covers 9 bases. The ends lost 2 bases at V and 7 bases at J; junction bases unmatched: 9. The germline gives CDR1 SGHAT, CDR2 FQNNGV. This CDR3 contains 15 residues. CDR3 in amino acids: CASSLSGQGIREQYF. DNA for the CDR3: TGTGCCAGCAGCTTAAGTGGACAGGGGATTCGGGAGCAGTACTTC.

The V gene is TRBV28, the J gene TRBJ1-2; D call uncertain. CDR1 MDHEN and CDR2 SYDVKM come from the germline V gene. The CDR3 sequence is 13 residues long. Trimming stripped 5 bases from V and 5 bases from J, with 12 bases between. The CDR3, as DNA: TGTGCCAGCAGTGCCCGGCGGTTTTATGGCTACACCTTC. Translation: CASSARRFYGYTF.